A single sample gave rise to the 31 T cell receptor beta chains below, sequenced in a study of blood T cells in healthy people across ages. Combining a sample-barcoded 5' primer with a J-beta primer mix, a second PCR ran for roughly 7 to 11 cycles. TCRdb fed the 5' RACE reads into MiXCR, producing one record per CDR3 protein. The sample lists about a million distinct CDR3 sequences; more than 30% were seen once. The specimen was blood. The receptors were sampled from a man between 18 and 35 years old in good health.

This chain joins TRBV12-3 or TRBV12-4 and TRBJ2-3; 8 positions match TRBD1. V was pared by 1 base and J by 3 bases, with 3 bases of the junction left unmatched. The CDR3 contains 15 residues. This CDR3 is CASSLGTGLTDTQYF. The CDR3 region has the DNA TGTGCCAGCAGTTTAGGGACAGGGTTAACAGATACGCAGTATTTT.

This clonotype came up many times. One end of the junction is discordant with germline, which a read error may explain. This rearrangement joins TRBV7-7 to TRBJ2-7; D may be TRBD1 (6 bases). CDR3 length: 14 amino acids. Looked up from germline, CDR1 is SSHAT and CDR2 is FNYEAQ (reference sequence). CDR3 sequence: CASSRGEQGYEQYF. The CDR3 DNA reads TGTGCTAGCAGCCGTGGTGAACAGGGCTACGAGCAGTACTTC.

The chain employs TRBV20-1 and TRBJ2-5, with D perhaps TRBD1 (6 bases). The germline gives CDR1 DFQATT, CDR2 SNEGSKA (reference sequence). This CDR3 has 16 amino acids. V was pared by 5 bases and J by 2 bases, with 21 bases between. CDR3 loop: CSAAGTRSPKQETQYF. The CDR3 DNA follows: TGCAGTGCTGCCGGGACAAGGAGTCCCAAACAAGAGACCCAGTACTTC.

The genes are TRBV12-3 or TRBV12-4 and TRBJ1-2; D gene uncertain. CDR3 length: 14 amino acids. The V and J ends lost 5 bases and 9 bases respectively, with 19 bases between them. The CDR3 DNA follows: TGTGCCAGCAGTGCGTTCGGCAGCGGAGGTAGCTACACCTTC. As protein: CASSAFGSGGSYTF.

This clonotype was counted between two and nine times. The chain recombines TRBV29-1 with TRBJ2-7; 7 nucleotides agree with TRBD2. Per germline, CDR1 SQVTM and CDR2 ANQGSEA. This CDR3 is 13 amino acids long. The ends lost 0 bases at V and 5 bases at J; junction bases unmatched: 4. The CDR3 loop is CSVEDGLGNEQYF. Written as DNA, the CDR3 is TGCAGCGTTGAAGATGGACTAGGAAACGAGCAGTACTTC.

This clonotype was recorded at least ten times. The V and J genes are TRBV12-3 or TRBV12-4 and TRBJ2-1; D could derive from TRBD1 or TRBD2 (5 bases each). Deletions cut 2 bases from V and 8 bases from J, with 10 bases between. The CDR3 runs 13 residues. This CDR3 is CASSLMRGYEQFF. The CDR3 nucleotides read TGTGCCAGCAGTTTAATGAGGGGTTATGAGCAGTTCTTC.

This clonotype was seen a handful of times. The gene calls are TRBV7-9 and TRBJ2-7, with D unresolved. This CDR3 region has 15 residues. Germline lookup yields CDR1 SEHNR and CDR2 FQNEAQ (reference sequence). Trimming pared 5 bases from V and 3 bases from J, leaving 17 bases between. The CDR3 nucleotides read TGTGCCAGCAGCCGTTCTCTGGACGTATACTACGAGCAGTACTTC. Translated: CASSRSLDVYYEQYF.

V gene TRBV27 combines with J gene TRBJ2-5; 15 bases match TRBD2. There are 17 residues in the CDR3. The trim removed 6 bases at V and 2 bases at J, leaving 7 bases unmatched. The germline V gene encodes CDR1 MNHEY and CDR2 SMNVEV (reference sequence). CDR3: CASSLGTSGGSQETQYF. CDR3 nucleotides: TGTGCCAGCAGCCTGGGGACTAGCGGGGGGTCTCAAGAGACCCAGTACTTC.

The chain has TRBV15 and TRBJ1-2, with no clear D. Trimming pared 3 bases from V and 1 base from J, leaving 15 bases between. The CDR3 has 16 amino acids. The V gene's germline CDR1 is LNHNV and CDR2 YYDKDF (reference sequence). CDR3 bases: TGTGCCACCAGCAGTGGCTCAGGTGGTCTTAACTATGGCTACACCTTC. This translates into CATSSGSGGLNYGYTF.

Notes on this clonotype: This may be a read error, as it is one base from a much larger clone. The CDR3 spells CASPGVHYTF. CDR3 nucleotide sequence: TGTGCCAGCCCAGGGGTTCACTACACCTTC. The chain joins TRBV2 to TRBJ1-2, with a tentative D call TRBD1 (6 bases). Germline CDR1 and CDR2: SNHLY and FYNNEI. The V end lost 8 bases, the J end lost 10 bases, and 11 bases lay between the germline ends. The CDR3 length is 10 residues.

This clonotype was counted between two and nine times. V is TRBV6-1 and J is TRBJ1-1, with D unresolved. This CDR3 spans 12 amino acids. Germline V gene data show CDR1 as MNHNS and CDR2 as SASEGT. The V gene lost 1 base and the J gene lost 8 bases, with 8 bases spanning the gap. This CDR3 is CASSEGGGEAFF. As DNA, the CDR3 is TGTGCCAGCAGTGAAGGGGGAGGGGAAGCTTTCTTT.

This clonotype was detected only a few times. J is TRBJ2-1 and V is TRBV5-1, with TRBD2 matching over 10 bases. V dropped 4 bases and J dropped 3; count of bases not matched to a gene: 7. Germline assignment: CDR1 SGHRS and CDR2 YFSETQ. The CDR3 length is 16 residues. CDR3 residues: CASSNPSGGDYNEQFF. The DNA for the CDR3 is TGCGCCAGCAGCAATCCCAGCGGGGGGGACTACAATGAGCAGTTCTTC.

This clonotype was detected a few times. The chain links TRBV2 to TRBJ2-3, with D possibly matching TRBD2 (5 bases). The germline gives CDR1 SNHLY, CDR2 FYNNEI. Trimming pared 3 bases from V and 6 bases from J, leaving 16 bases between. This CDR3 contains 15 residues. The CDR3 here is CASSDALAPPDTQYF. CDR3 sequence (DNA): TGTGCCAGCAGTGACGCTCTAGCTCCTCCGGATACGCAGTATTTT.

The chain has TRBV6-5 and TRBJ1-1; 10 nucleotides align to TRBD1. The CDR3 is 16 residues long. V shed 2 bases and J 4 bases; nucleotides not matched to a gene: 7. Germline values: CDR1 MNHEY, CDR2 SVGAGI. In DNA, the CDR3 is TGTGCCAGCAGTTACGCCTGGACAGGGGGGTTCACTGAAGCTTTCTTT. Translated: CASSYAWTGGFTEAFF.

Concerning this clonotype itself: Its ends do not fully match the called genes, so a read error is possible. In DNA form, the CDR3 reads TGTGCCAGCAGCCCTGGGACGACTAGCGGTCCCTACAATAAGCAGTTCTTC. It is translated as CASSPGTTSGPYNKQFF. The V and J genes are TRBV7-2 and TRBJ2-1; 9 bases map to TRBD2. Germline V gene lookup returns CDR1 SGHTA and CDR2 FQGNSA. This CDR3 is built from 17 residues.

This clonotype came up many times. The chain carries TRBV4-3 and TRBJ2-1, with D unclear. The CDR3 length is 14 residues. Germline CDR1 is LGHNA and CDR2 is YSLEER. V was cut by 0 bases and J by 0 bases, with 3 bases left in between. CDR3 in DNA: TGCGCCAGCAGCCAAGAACGCTCCTACAATGAGCAGTTCTTC. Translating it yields CASSQERSYNEQFF.

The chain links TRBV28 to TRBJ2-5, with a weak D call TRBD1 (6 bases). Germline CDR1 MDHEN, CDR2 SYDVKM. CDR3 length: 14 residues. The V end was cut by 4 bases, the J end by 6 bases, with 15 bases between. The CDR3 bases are TGTGCCAGCAGTTCGACCCGGGACATCCAGACCCAGTACTTC. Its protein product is CASSSTRDIQTQYF.

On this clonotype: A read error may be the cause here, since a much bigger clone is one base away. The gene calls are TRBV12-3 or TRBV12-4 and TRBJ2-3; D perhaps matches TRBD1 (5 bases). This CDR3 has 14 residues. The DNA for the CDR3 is TGTGCCAGCAGTTTGTCACCGGCAACAGGTACGCAGTATTTT. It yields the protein CASSLSPATGTQYF.

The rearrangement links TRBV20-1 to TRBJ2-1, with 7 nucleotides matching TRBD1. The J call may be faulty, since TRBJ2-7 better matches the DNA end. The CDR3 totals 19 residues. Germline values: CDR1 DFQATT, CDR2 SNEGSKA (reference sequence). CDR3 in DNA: TGCAGTGCTAGAGGACAGGGCGAGCAAATTCTAAGCTCCTACAATGAGCAGTACTTC. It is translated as CSARGQGEQILSSYNEQYF.

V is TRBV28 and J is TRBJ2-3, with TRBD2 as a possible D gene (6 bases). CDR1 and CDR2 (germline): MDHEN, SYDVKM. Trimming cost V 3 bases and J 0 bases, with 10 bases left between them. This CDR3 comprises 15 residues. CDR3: CASSFFGGSTDTQYF. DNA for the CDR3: TGTGCCAGCAGTTTTTTCGGGGGAAGCACAGATACGCAGTATTTT.

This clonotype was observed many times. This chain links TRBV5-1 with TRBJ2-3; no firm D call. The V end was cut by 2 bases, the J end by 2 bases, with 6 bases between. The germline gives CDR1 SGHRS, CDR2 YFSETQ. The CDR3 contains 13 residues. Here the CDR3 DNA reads TGCGCCAGCAGCTTTCGACCCACAGATACGCAGTATTTT. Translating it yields CASSFRPTDTQYF.

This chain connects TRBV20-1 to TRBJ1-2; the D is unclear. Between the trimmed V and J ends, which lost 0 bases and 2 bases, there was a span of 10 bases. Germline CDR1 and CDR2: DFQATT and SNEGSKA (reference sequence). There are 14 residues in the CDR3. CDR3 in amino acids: CSARESGSNYGYTF. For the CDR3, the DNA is TGCAGTGCTAGAGAGTCGGGATCAAACTATGGCTACACCTTC.

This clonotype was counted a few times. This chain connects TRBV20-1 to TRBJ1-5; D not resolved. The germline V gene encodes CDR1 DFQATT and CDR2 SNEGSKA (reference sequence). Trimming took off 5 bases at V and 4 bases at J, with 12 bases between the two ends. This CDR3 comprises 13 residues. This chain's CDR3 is CSALLGLNQPQHF. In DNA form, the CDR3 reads TGCAGTGCTCTACTGGGTTTGAATCAGCCCCAGCATTTT.

The CDR3 region is CASSLRTGLGEKLFF. CDR3 coding DNA: TGTGCCAGCAGCTTACGGACAGGGCTGGGTGAAAAACTGTTTTTT. The chain couples TRBV9 to TRBJ1-4; TRBD1 aligns across 8 bases. J was trimmed by 7 bases and V by 4 bases; bases with no gene match: 9. Looked up from germline, CDR1 is SGDLS and CDR2 is YYNGEE. The CDR3 loop spans 15 amino acids.

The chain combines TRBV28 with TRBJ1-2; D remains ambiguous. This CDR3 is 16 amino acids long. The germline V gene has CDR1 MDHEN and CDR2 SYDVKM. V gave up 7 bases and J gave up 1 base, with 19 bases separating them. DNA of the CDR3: TGTGCCAGCACCCTTACCGTTCCGGTGGGTAACTATGGCTACACCTTC. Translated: CASTLTVPVGNYGYTF.

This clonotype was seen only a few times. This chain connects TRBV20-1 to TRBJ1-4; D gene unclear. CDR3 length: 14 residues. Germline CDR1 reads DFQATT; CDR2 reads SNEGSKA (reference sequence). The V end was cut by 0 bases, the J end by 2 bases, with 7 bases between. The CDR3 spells CSARDTGTNEKLFF. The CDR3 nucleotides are TGCAGTGCTAGAGATACGGGGACTAATGAAAAACTGTTTTTT.

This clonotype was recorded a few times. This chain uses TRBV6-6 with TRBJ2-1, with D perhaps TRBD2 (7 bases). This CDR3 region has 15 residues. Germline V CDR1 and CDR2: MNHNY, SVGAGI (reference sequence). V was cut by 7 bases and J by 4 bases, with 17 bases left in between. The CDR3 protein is CASILDGGLYNEQFF. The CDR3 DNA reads TGTGCCAGCATCCTTGACGGGGGGCTTTACAATGAGCAGTTCTTC.

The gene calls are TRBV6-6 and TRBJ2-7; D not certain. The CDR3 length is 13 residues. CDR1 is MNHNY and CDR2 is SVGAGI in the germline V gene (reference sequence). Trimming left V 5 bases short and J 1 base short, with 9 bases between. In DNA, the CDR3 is TGTGCCAGCAGTGATGGGGATTCCTACGAGCAGTACTTC. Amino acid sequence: CASSDGDSYEQYF.

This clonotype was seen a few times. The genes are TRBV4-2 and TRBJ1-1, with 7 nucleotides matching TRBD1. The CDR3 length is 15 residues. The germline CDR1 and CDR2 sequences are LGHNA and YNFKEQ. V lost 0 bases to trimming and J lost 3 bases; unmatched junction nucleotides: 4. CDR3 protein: CASSQDDRVDTEAFF. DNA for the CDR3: TGTGCCAGCAGCCAAGACGACAGGGTGGACACTGAAGCTTTCTTT.

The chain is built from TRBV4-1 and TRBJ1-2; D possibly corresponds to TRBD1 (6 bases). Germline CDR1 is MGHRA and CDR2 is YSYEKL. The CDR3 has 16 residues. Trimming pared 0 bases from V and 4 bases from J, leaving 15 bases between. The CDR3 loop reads CASSQDRRGEGYGYTF. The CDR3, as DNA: TGCGCCAGCAGCCAAGATCGGAGGGGGGAAGGCTATGGCTACACCTTC.

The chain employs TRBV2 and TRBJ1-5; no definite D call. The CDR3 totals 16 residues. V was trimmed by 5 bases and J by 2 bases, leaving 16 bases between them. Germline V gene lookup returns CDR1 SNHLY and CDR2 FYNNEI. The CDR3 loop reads CASSWPRTEGNQPQHF. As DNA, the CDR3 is TGTGCCAGCAGTTGGCCCAGGACGGAAGGCAATCAGCCCCAGCATTTT.